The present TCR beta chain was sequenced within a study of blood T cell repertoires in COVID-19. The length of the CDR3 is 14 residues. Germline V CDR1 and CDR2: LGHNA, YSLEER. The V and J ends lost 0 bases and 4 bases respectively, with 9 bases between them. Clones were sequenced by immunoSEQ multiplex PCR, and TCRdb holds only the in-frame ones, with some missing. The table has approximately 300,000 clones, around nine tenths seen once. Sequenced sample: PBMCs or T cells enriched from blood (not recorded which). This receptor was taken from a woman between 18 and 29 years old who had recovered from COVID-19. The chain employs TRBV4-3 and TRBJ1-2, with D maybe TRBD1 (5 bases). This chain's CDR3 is CASSQETGPYGYTF. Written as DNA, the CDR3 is TGCGCCAGCAGCCAAGAAACAGGACCCTATGGCTACACCTTC.